Below are 32 T cell receptor beta chains sequenced from a single sample in a study of blood T cell repertoires in COVID-19. TCRdb's copy holds only in-frame clones and misses some; the assay was immunoSEQ multiplex PCR. The data hold some 190,000 clones, with roughly 81% observed a single time. The material sequenced was peripheral blood. All receptors derive from a woman of 80 years or more with acute or convalescent COVID-19.

The chain has TRBV24-1 and TRBJ1-5, with a weak D call TRBD1 (5 bases). CDR1 and CDR2 from the germline V gene are KGHDR and SFDVKD. Trimming removed 4 bases at V and 2 bases at J, with 8 bases between. There are 14 residues in the CDR3. The CDR3 spells CATSESRGNQPQHF. The CDR3 coding sequence is TGTGCCACCAGTGAGTCCAGGGGCAATCAGCCCCAGCATTTT.

V gene TRBV2 combines with J gene TRBJ2-3, with D unresolved. Between the trimmed V and J ends, which lost 5 bases and 3 bases, there was a span of 15 bases. The germline V gene encodes CDR1 SNHLY and CDR2 FYNNEI. The CDR3 length is 15 residues. As DNA, the CDR3 is TGTGCCAGCAGTTCAAGACAAGCACGGACAGATACGCAGTATTTT. Amino acid sequence: CASSSRQARTDTQYF.

This sequence joins TRBV7-2 and TRBJ2-1, with 11 nucleotides matching TRBD2. Germline V CDR1 and CDR2: SGHTA, FQGNSA. V shed 2 bases and J 8 bases; nucleotides not matched to a gene: 11. The CDR3 consists of 17 residues. CDR3 sequence: CASSLRALAGGFHEQFF. As DNA, the CDR3 is TGTGCCAGCAGCTTAAGGGCCCTAGCGGGAGGTTTCCATGAGCAGTTCTTC.

The chain employs TRBV6-2 or TRBV6-3 and TRBJ2-3; 9 bases map to TRBD1. CDR3 length: 15 amino acids. J gave up 2 bases and V 2 bases, and 2 bases lay outside the gene matches. Germline V CDR1 and CDR2: MNHEY, SVGEGT. Written as DNA, the CDR3 is TGTGCCAGCAGTTACGGACAGGGGAACACAGATACGCAGTATTTT. The encoded protein is CASSYGQGNTDTQYF.

This chain links TRBV4-3 with TRBJ1-1, with a weak D call TRBD1 (5 bases). Germline CDR1 and CDR2: LGHNA and YSLEER. V shed 1 base and J shed 3 bases, with 21 bases lying between them. The CDR3 loop spans 18 amino acids. The CDR3 DNA follows: TGCGCCAGCAGCCAAGTGTGGGGACTTAACGGAGGGGACACTGAAGCTTTCTTT. This encodes CASSQVWGLNGGDTEAFF.

The genes are TRBV5-1 and TRBJ2-3; 7 bases are a match to TRBD1. V was pared by 6 bases and J by 5 bases, with 12 bases of the junction left unmatched. The CDR3 is made up of 15 amino acids. In germline, CDR1 is SGHRS, CDR2 YFSETQ. The CDR3 coding sequence is TGCGCCAGCAACAGACAGGGAAAAGAAGGAGATACGCAGTATTTT. It specifies CASNRQGKEGDTQYF.

The CDR3 DNA sequence: TGTGCCAGCAGCTCCCGGGACAGGGGAGGCGGCTACACCTTC. Its protein product is CASSSRDRGGGYTF. The chain recombines TRBV7-6 with TRBJ1-2; 10 bases are a match to TRBD1. There are 14 residues in the CDR3. Germline V CDR1 and CDR2: SGHVS, FNYEAQ. J was trimmed by 8 bases and V by 4 bases; bases with no gene match: 7.

The chain recombines TRBV19 with TRBJ1-1, with D possibly being TRBD1 (5 bases). Germline V lookup: CDR1 LNHDA, CDR2 SQIVND (reference sequence). Trimming cost V 3 bases and J 3 bases, with 17 bases left between them. This CDR3 spans 16 amino acids. CDR3 residues: CASSIGLGAGDTEAFF. The CDR3 DNA follows: TGTGCCAGTAGTATCGGGCTAGGGGCCGGAGACACTGAAGCTTTCTTT. Full variable domain (missing parts from reference TRBV19 and TRBJ1-1): DGGITQSPKYLFRKEGQNVTLSCEQNLNHDAMYWYRQDPGQGLRLIYYSQIVNDFQKGDIAEGYSVSREKKESFPLTVTSAQKNPTAFYLCASSIGLGAGDTEAFFGQGTRLTVV.

The chain links TRBV27 to TRBJ2-1, with D possibly being TRBD1 (7 bases). V gave up 7 bases and J gave up 5 bases, with 18 bases separating them. The CDR3 spans 15 residues. In germline, CDR1 is MNHEY, CDR2 SMNVEV (reference sequence). For the CDR3, the DNA is TGTGCCAGCACTCTGCAGGGGGGTTTAAACAATGAGCAGTTCTTC. Its protein is CASTLQGGLNNEQFF.

The chain links TRBV5-1 to TRBJ1-1, with D possibly matching TRBD1 (6 bases). Germline CDR1 and CDR2: SGHRS and YFSETQ. V lost 3 bases and J 3 bases, leaving 12 bases between the germline ends. CDR3 size: 14 residues. CDR3 residues: CASSSVTGYTEAFF. CDR3 coding DNA: TGCGCCAGCAGCTCGGTAACAGGGTACACTGAAGCTTTCTTT. The whole variable domain, remainder taken from reference TRBV5-1 and TRBJ1-1, is KAGVTQTPRYLIKTRGQQVTLSCSPISGHRSVSWYQQTPGQGLQFLFEYFSETQRNKGNFPGRFSGRQFSNSRSEMNVSTLELGDSALYLCASSSVTGYTEAFFGQGTRLTVV.

V usage is TRBV7-3 and J usage is TRBJ2-5; 10 bases are a match to TRBD1. The CDR3 is 15 amino acids. Germline CDR1 and CDR2: SGHTA and FQGTGA. V shed 2 bases and J 3 bases; nucleotides not matched to a gene: 3. This CDR3 is CASSLQGTGEETQYF. The CDR3 coding sequence is TGTGCCAGCAGCTTACAAGGGACAGGGGAAGAGACCCAGTACTTC.

V and J are TRBV4-3 and TRBJ1-5; D gene unclear. The CDR3 loop spans 17 amino acids. Per germline, CDR1 LGHNA and CDR2 YSLEER. Trimming removed 0 bases at V and 7 bases at J, with 19 bases between. The CDR3 loop is CASSQDERYVGLQPQHF. The CDR3 DNA is TGCGCCAGCAGCCAAGATGAGCGATACGTTGGCCTCCAGCCCCAGCATTTT.

The chain is built from TRBV27 and TRBJ2-5, with D possibly being TRBD1 (6 bases). V lost 6 bases, J lost 9 bases, and 26 bases lay in between. The CDR3 extends over 16 amino acids. In germline, CDR1 is MNHEY, CDR2 SMNVEV (reference sequence). CDR3 region: CASSTVGAPQNLAQYF. The CDR3 region has the DNA TGTGCCAGCAGCACCGTGGGGGCTCCTCAAAATCTTGCCCAGTACTTC.

This chain links TRBV9 with TRBJ2-1; the D is unclear. CDR1 SGDLS and CDR2 YYNGEE come from the germline V gene. There are 14 residues in the CDR3. V was clipped by 4 bases and J by 2 bases, with 10 bases between them. In DNA, the CDR3 is TGTGCCAGCAGCCCCTGGCAGACCTACAATGAGCAGTTCTTC. Encoded protein: CASSPWQTYNEQFF. Variable domain in full (rest from reference TRBV9 and TRBJ2-1): DSGVTQTPKHLITATGQRVTLRCSPRSGDLSVYWYQQSLDQGLQFLIQYYNGEERAKGNILERFSAQQFPDLHSELNLSSLELGDSALYFCASSPWQTYNEQFFGPGTRLTVL.

In this sample, this clone turned up a few times. This same CDR3 is encoded by further DNA sequences in the sample. The chain links TRBV5-6 to TRBJ2-1, with D uncertain. V lost 0 bases and J 4 bases, leaving 5 bases between the germline ends. From germline, CDR1 is SGHDT and CDR2 YYEEEE. This CDR3 region has 13 residues. The DNA of the CDR3 is TGTGCCAGCAGCTTGGGTCTATACAATGAGCAGTTCTTC. Amino acid sequence: CASSLGLYNEQFF.

The chain carries TRBV28 and TRBJ1-1; 7 bases match TRBD1. CDR1 is MDHEN, CDR2 SYDVKM, per germline. Germline trimming cut 2 bases from V and 6 bases from J; bases unmatched to any gene: 6. This CDR3 is built from 14 residues. The CDR3 sequence: CASSLGDSHSEAFF. The CDR3 DNA reads TGTGCCAGCAGTTTAGGGGACAGTCATTCTGAAGCTTTCTTT.

V gene TRBV19 combines with J gene TRBJ1-4, with 7 bases matching TRBD1. This CDR3 comprises 15 residues. Trimming cost V 4 bases and J 7 bases; bases outside gene matches: 9. Germline V gives CDR1 LNHDA, CDR2 SQIVND (reference sequence). CDR3 protein: CASSTTGVIFEKLFF. In DNA form, the CDR3 reads TGTGCCAGTAGTACTACAGGGGTTATTTTTGAAAAACTGTTTTTT.

The count of this clone is one. The chain couples TRBV7-8 to TRBJ2-7; 9 nucleotides align to TRBD1. With 3 bases clipped from V and 2 bases from J, the junction kept 5 bases outside the gene matches. Germline values: CDR1 SGHVS, CDR2 FQNEAQ. The CDR3 extends over 15 amino acids. CDR3 sequence (DNA): TGTGCCAGCAGCTTCCAGACAGGGGGGACCTACGAGCAGTACTTC. Its protein product is CASSFQTGGTYEQYF. Filled out from reference TRBV7-8 and TRBJ2-7, the complete variable domain reads GAGVSQSPRYKVAKRGQDVALRCDPISGHVSLFWYQQALGQGPEFLTYFQNEAQLDKSGLPSDRFFAERPEGSVSTLKIQRTQQEDSAVYLCASSFQTGGTYEQYFGPGTRLTVT.

V usage is TRBV6-5 and J usage is TRBJ2-7, with D possibly being TRBD2 (5 bases). The CDR3 loop spans 15 amino acids. The germline V gene encodes CDR1 MNHEY and CDR2 SVGAGI. Trimming took off 0 bases at V and 6 bases at J, with 15 bases between the two ends. The CDR3 is CASSYSTGFESEQYF. CDR3 nucleotides: TGTGCCAGCAGTTACTCTACGGGATTCGAAAGCGAGCAGTACTTC.

This clone was seen once. The DNA of the CDR3 is TGCGCCAGCAGCTTGGTGGGGCTTCTGGAAGAGACCCAGTACTTC. Its protein product is CASSLVGLLEETQYF. The chain recombines TRBV5-1 with TRBJ2-5; D is perhaps TRBD1 (5 bases). The CDR3 contains 15 residues. Trimming shortened V by 0 bases and J by 3 bases, and 12 bases separated the two germline ends. From germline, CDR1 is SGHRS and CDR2 YFSETQ.

This chain connects TRBV28 to TRBJ2-7; D may be TRBD1 (6 bases). This CDR3 has 15 residues. Trimming took 6 bases from V and 2 from J, leaving 17 bases between them. Germline V lookup: CDR1 MDHEN, CDR2 SYDVKM. CDR3 amino acids: CASRTPGQGPYEQYF. CDR3 nucleotide sequence: TGTGCCAGCAGGACCCCGGGACAAGGACCCTACGAGCAGTACTTC.

The V and J genes are TRBV3-1 (or the pseudogene TRBV3-2) and TRBJ1-3; no firm D call. The CDR3 is made up of 19 amino acids. CDR1 is LGHDT and CDR2 is YNNKEL in the germline V gene (reference sequence). Trimming left V 0 bases short and J 0 bases short, with 18 bases between. CDR3 bases: TGTGCCAGCAGCCAAGAGAAACGAATCAGGCTCTTCTCTGGAAACACCATATATTTT. This codes for CASSQEKRIRLFSGNTIYF.

The chain combines TRBV6-5 with TRBJ1-1; the D gene is possibly TRBD1 (5 bases). V lost 3 bases and J lost 0, with 11 bases in between. The CDR3 totals 15 residues. Germline CDR1 MNHEY, CDR2 SVGAGI. The CDR3 loop reads CASSYRGSVNTEAFF. The CDR3, as DNA: TGTGCCAGCAGTTATAGGGGCTCTGTGAACACTGAAGCTTTCTTT.

The genes are TRBV19 and TRBJ2-6; maybe TRBD1 (6 bases). The CDR3 has 16 amino acids. Germline CDR1 reads LNHDA; CDR2 reads SQIVND (reference sequence). V lost 7 bases, J lost 0 bases, and 13 bases lay in between. The CDR3 is CASIDRSLSGANVLTF. The CDR3 DNA follows: TGTGCCAGTATTGACAGGAGCCTCTCTGGGGCCAACGTCCTGACTTTC.

The sample holds a few counts of this clone. J is TRBJ1-5 and V is TRBV15; D is undetermined. V lost 0 bases to trimming and J lost 0 bases, with 9 bases between them. The CDR3 is 16 residues long. Per the germline V gene, CDR1 is LNHNV and CDR2 is YYDKDF (reference sequence). The CDR3 protein is CATSRDPSVSNQPQHF. CDR3 nucleotides: TGTGCCACCAGCAGAGATCCCAGTGTTAGCAATCAGCCCCAGCATTTT.

The gene calls are TRBV30 and TRBJ2-3; tentative D call: TRBD2 (6 bases). This CDR3 spans 15 amino acids. CDR1 is GTSNPN and CDR2 is SVGIG in the germline V gene (reference sequence). The V end lost 0 bases, the J end lost 3 bases, and 13 bases lay between the germline ends. For the CDR3, the DNA is TGTGCCTGGAGTGTAGCGGGTCTAGCGACAGATACGCAGTATTTT. Amino acids: CAWSVAGLATDTQYF. The whole variable domain, filled in from reference TRBV30 and TRBJ2-3, reads SQTIHQWPATLVQPVGSPLSLECTVEGTSNPNLYWYRQAAGRGLQLLFYSVGIGQISSEVPQNLSASRPQDRQFILSSKKLLLSDSGFYLCAWSVAGLATDTQYFGPGTRLTVL.

This chain uses TRBV27 with TRBJ2-7, with TRBD1 as a possible D gene (6 bases). Germline assignment: CDR1 MNHEY and CDR2 SMNVEV (reference sequence). Trimming took off 5 bases at V and 3 bases at J, with 14 bases between the two ends. CDR3 size: 14 residues. This CDR3 is CASSPRDTFYEQYF. CDR3 coding DNA: TGTGCCAGCAGTCCCCGGGACACCTTCTACGAGCAGTACTTC.

V and J are TRBV21-1 and TRBJ1-3. TRBV21-1 is assigned pseudogene status. The CDR3 is 17 amino acids. CDR3 sequence: CASSKALGGPSGNTIYF. In DNA form, the CDR3 reads TGTGCCAGCAGCAAAGCGCTCGGGGGACCCTCTGGAAACACCATATATTTT.

The chain is built from TRBV5-1 and TRBJ2-3, with 9 bases matching TRBD2. The V segment lost 0 bases and the J segment 4 bases; nucleotides outside the gene matches: 6. The CDR3 is 16 residues long. CDR1 is SGHRS, CDR2 YFSETQ, per germline. CDR3 sequence reads: CASSLVAGAPPDTQYF. CDR3 sequence (DNA): TGCGCCAGCAGCTTGGTAGCGGGAGCCCCCCCAGATACGCAGTATTTT.

V gene TRBV7-2 combines with J gene TRBJ1-5, with 9 bases matching TRBD1. The CDR3 is 17 residues long. CDR1 and CDR2 (germline): SGHTA, FQGNSA. Trimming at V came to 6 bases and at J to 2 bases, leaving 11 bases not matched to a gene. The CDR3 sequence: CASSGGQGRWGNQPQHF. DNA of the CDR3: TGTGCCAGCAGTGGCGGACAGGGGCGGTGGGGCAATCAGCCCCAGCATTTT.

The V gene is TRBV7-9, the J gene TRBJ2-1, with TRBD2 matching 9 bases. Germline assignment: CDR1 SEHNR and CDR2 FQNEAQ (reference sequence). Trimming at V came to 1 base and at J to 9 bases, leaving 1 base not matched to a gene. CDR3 length: 13 amino acids. CDR3 sequence (DNA): TGTGCCAGCAGCTTAGTACTAGCGGGTGAGCAGTTCTTC. It yields the protein CASSLVLAGEQFF.

The chain is built from TRBV27 and TRBJ2-5, with a possible D match to TRBD1 (5 bases). The V gene lost 5 bases and the J gene lost 2 bases, with 24 bases spanning the gap. This CDR3 region has 18 residues. Germline CDR1 and CDR2: MNHEY and SMNVEV (reference sequence). The DNA for the CDR3 is TGTGCCAGCAGTCCACGATTTAGGAAGACAGACCTACAAGAGACCCAGTACTTC. Its translation: CASSPRFRKTDLQETQYF.